This TCR beta chain was observed in a study of T cell responses to AZD1222 COVID-19 vaccine. This CDR3 region has 16 residues. CDR1 and CDR2 (germline): MRHNA, SNTAGT. Germline trimming cut 2 bases from V and 3 bases from J; bases unmatched to any gene: 3. This clone was observed many times. The antigen is unknown. Generated by immunoSEQ multiplex PCR, the TCRdb table keeps only in-frame clones and is missing some. The repertoire holds about 96,000 clones, with 80% to 90% as singletons. Study-wide points: In all cases, repertoires were sampled only after the peak T cell response. The reported proportion of spike-specific TCRs targeting unmutated variant regions was nearly half. Baseline seropositives among AZD1222 recipients totaled only 5 to 7.

This specimen was peripheral blood, taken on day 0 of AZD1222 vaccination. The receptor comes from an adult in good health. V usage is TRBV6-4 and J usage is TRBJ2-2; 10 bases line up with TRBD1. CDR3 amino acids: CASSDKGQGDTGELFF. The CDR3 DNA reads as TGTGCCAGCAGTGACAAAGGACAGGGGGACACCGGGGAGCTGTTTTTT.